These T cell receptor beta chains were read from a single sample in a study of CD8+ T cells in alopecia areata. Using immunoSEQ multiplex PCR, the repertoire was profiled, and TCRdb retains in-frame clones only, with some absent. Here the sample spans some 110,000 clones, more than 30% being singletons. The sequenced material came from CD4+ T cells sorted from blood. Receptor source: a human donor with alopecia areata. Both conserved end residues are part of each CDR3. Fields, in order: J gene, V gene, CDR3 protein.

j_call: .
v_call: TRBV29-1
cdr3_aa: CSVADSNEQYF

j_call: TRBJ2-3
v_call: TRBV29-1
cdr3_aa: CSVTQGASTDTQYF

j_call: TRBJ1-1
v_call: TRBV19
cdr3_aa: CASSPQIDRDTEAFF

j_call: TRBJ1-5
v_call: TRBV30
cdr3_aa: CAWSMGSNQPQHF

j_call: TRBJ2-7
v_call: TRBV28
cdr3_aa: CASTTEGYEQYF

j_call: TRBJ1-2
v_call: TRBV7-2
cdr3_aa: CASSIQQGSYGYTF

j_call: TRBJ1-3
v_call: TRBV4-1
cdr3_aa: CASSQVGSGTGNTIYF

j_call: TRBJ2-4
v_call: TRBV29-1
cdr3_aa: CSVEDRGTGGGGFQYF

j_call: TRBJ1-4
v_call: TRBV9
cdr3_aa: CASSVEAGGTSELFF

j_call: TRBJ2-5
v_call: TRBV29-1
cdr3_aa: CSVVGSLQETQYF

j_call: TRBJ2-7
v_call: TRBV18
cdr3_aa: CASSPLAGGRSYEQYF

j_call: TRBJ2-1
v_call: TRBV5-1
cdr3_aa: CASSMSALGVINEQFF

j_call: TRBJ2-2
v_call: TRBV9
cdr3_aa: CASSTRANTGELFF

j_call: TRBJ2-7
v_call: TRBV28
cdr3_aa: CASSLLDGTYEQYF

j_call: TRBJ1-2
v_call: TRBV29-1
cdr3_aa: CSVVKDQSYTF

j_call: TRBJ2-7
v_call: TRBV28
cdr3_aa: CASSSGTPLGYEQYF

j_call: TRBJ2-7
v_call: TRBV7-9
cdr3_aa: CASSLASGDYEQYF

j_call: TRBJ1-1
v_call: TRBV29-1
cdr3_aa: CSVDRSLNTEAFF

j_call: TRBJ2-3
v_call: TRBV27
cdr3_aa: CASTTGPIAGRADTQYF

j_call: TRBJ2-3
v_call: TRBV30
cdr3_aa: CAWGVAVASTDTQYF

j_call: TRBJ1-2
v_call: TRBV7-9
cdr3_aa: CASSQGTARGYTF

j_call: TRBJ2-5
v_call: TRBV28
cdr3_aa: CAIGTSWSETQYF

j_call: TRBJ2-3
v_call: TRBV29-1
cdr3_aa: CSVESSAHTDTQYF

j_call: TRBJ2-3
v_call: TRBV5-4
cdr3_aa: CATSGTGATDTQYF

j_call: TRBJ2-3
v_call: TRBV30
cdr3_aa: CAWSGPALTDTQYF

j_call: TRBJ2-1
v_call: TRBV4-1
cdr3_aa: CASSQGVGRSSYNEQFF

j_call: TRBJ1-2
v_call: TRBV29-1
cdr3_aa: CSVWDGGGGYTF

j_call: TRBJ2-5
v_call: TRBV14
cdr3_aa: CASSQGGAVETQYF

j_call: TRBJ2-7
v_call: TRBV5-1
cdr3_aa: CASSKDGAYEQYF

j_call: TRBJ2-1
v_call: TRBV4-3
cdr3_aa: CASSQAVSAGVNEQFF

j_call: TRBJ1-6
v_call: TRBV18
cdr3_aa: CASSPNRSPLHF

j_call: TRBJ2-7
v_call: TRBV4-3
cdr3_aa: CASSQDRQGWEQYF

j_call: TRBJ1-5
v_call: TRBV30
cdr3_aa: CAWSVAWGNQPQHF

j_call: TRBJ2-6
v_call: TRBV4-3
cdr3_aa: CASSQDGLGLYSGANVLTF

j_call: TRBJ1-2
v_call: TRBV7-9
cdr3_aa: CASSLSGTGSYGYTF

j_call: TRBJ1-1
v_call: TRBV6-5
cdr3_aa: CASSTGTGWTEAFF